Following are 21 T cell receptor beta chains from one sample sequenced in a study of OX40 agonist ivuxolimab in advanced cancers. Assay used: immunoSEQ multiplex PCR; TCRdb lists only in-frame clones, some missing. The profile covers under 35,000 clones, with roughly 84% appearing a single time and 20% to 25% taken by the ten largest. Sample: CD4+ or CD8+ T cells sorted from blood, taken in a trial of the OX40 agonist ivuxolimab. The receptor source for this set is an adult with an advanced solid tumor such as melanoma, head and neck, liver or kidney cancer.

The chain recombines TRBV5-4 with TRBJ2-7, with TRBD1 as a possible D gene (6 bases). There are 14 residues in the CDR3. The germline V and J ends were trimmed by 4 bases and 0 bases, with 11 bases remaining between them. Germline CDR1 SGHNT, CDR2 YYREEE (reference sequence). The CDR3 nucleotides are TGTGCCAGCAGCCCCGGACAGAACTCCTACGAGCAGTACTTC. Its translation is CASSPGQNSYEQYF.

This chain connects TRBV7-9 to TRBJ2-3, with 8 bases aligning to TRBD2. Germline V gene lookup returns CDR1 SEHNR and CDR2 FQNEAQ (reference sequence). The CDR3 is 16 residues long. Trimming at V came to 1 base and at J to 3 bases, leaving 6 bases not matched to a gene. In DNA, the CDR3 is TGTGCCAGCAGCTTAGGGGCGGGAGGAGGTACAGATACGCAGTATTTT. Its translation is CASSLGAGGGTDTQYF.

The chain links TRBV7-9 to TRBJ2-7, with D tentatively TRBD2 (6 bases). From germline, CDR1 is SEHNR and CDR2 FQNEAQ (reference sequence). CDR3 size: 17 residues. Trimming removed 3 bases from V and 0 bases from J, with 18 bases in between. CDR3 protein: CASSFGAEGTSSYEQYF. The CDR3 nucleotides are TGTGCCAGCAGCTTTGGGGCGGAGGGGACGAGCTCCTACGAGCAGTACTTC.

This chain uses TRBV9 with TRBJ1-1; no definite D call. Trimming pared 0 bases from V and 4 bases from J, leaving 7 bases between. Germline loops: CDR1 SGDLS, CDR2 YYNGEE. The CDR3 is made up of 13 amino acids. CDR3 DNA: TGTGCCAGCAGCGTAGAAGGGTTCACTGAAGCTTTCTTT. Its protein is CASSVEGFTEAFF. The whole variable domain, filled in from reference TRBV9 and TRBJ1-1, reads DSGVTQTPKHLITATGQRVTLRCSPRSGDLSVYWYQQSLDQGLQFLIQYYNGEERAKGNILERFSAQQFPDLHSELNLSSLELGDSALYFCASSVEGFTEAFFGQGTRLTVV.

The chain employs TRBV10-1 and TRBJ2-2, with TRBD2 as a possible D gene (6 bases). The CDR3 contains 14 residues. Trimming took off 5 bases at V and 7 bases at J, with 14 bases between the two ends. The germline V gene has CDR1 WNHNN and CDR2 SYGVQD (reference sequence). The CDR3 loop is CASSSAGFGGELFF. As DNA, the CDR3 is TGCGCCAGCAGTTCAGCGGGTTTTGGCGGGGAGCTGTTTTTT.

V usage is TRBV29-1 and J usage is TRBJ2-2; tentatively, D is TRBD1 (5 bases). V was pared by 6 bases and J by 6 bases, with 8 bases between. This CDR3 is built from 11 residues. The germline gives CDR1 SQVTM, CDR2 ANQGSEA. The CDR3, as DNA: TGCAGCGTCCCAGGGCCCGGGGAGCTGTTTTTT. Residues: CSVPGPGELFF.

This chain uses TRBV29-1 with TRBJ2-7, with 7 bases aligning to TRBD2. The V and J ends lost 2 bases and 4 bases, in that order; junction bases with no gene match: 11. CDR3 length: 15 residues. Germline loops: CDR1 SQVTM, CDR2 ANQGSEA. The CDR3 bases are TGCAGCGTTGAATTGGGGTCTAGCGGAAATTACGAGCAGTACTTC. Residues: CSVELGSSGNYEQYF.

Here the CDR3 DNA reads TGTGCCAGCAGCACGACCGCCGAGAGGGGCAATGAGCAGTTCTTC. This sequence encodes CASSTTAERGNEQFF. The rearrangement uses TRBV5-4 and TRBJ2-1, with D perhaps matching TRBD1 or TRBD2 (5 bases each). The germline V and J ends were trimmed by 4 bases and 6 bases, with 17 bases remaining between them. The CDR3 runs 15 residues. The germline CDR1 and CDR2 sequences are SGHNT and YYREEE (reference sequence). Variable domain in full (rest from reference TRBV5-4 and TRBJ2-1): ETGVTQSPTHLIKTRGQQVTLRCSSQSGHNTVSWYQQALGQGPQFIFQYYREEENGRGNFPPRFSGLQFPNYSSELNVNALELDDSALYLCASSTTAERGNEQFFGPGTRLTVL.

The chain combines TRBV7-2 with TRBJ2-3; 7 bases align to TRBD2. The CDR3 is made up of 16 amino acids. The J segment lost 1 base and the V segment lost 2 bases, leaving 6 bases of the junction unmatched. Germline CDR1 reads SGHTA; CDR2 reads FQGNSA. CDR3 sequence: CASSLQAGWGTDTQYF. The CDR3 region has the DNA TGTGCCAGCAGCTTACAAGCGGGGTGGGGCACAGATACGCAGTATTTT.

The V gene is TRBV4-1, the J gene TRBJ1-6, with D possibly being TRBD1 (5 bases). From germline, CDR1 is MGHRA and CDR2 YSYEKL. V was trimmed by 3 bases and J by 10 bases, leaving 13 bases between them. This CDR3 contains 14 residues. The CDR3 nucleotides are TGCGCCAGCAGCCATCCGACAGCCCCCTCACCCCTCCACTTT. Protein sequence: CASSHPTAPSPLHF.

The CDR3 DNA reads TGCGCCAGCAGCCAAACCACCGGGGATAATGAAAAACTGTTTTTT. Encoded protein: CASSQTTGDNEKLFF. This sequence joins TRBV4-1 and TRBJ1-4; no definite D call. This CDR3 has 15 residues. Germline V lookup: CDR1 MGHRA, CDR2 YSYEKL. V was pared by 2 bases and J by 4 bases, with 11 bases between.

The chain carries TRBV27 and TRBJ2-1; 7 nucleotides match TRBD2. The CDR3 spans 16 residues. Losses at the gene ends were 1 base for V and 0 bases for J; bases not matched to a gene: 3. Germline V gene lookup returns CDR1 MNHEY and CDR2 SMNVEV (reference sequence). The CDR3 sequence is CASSLYSGGSYNEQFF. DNA for the CDR3: TGTGCCAGCAGTTTATACTCGGGAGGCTCCTACAATGAGCAGTTCTTC.

This chain connects TRBV5-1 to TRBJ1-1; the D is unclear. The CDR3 is 13 amino acids. V lost 4 bases, J lost 0 bases, and 7 bases lay in between. Germline V gives CDR1 SGHRS, CDR2 YFSETQ. CDR3 nucleotides: TGCGCCAGCAGCCTAGATTTGAACACTGAAGCTTTCTTT. Translation: CASSLDLNTEAFF.

The chain joins TRBV5-6 to TRBJ2-4; possible D gene TRBD1, 6 bases. The V gene's germline CDR1 is SGHDT and CDR2 YYEEEE. V shed 0 bases and J shed 0 bases, with 10 bases lying between them. This CDR3 comprises 16 residues. The CDR3: CASSLAGDLAKNIQYF. The DNA for the CDR3 is TGTGCCAGCAGCTTGGCAGGGGATTTAGCCAAAAACATTCAGTACTTC.

The chain carries TRBV7-9 and TRBJ1-1, with D possibly matching TRBD1 (5 bases). This CDR3 has 14 residues. Trimming removed 5 bases from V and 1 base from J, with 11 bases in between. Germline V gene lookup returns CDR1 SEHNR and CDR2 FQNEAQ (reference sequence). For the CDR3, the DNA is TGTGCCAGCAGCCCCCCCGACAGGAACACTGAAGCTTTCTTT. Translated: CASSPPDRNTEAFF.

This clone was detected only a few times. The V gene is TRBV9, the J gene TRBJ1-2; D is possibly TRBD1 (6 bases). Trimming took off 3 bases at V and 6 bases at J, with 15 bases between the two ends. The CDR3 loop spans 14 amino acids. Germline lookup yields CDR1 SGDLS and CDR2 YYNGEE. The chain's CDR3 is CASSAPDRYNGYTF. For the CDR3, the DNA is TGTGCCAGCAGCGCTCCCGACAGGTATAATGGCTACACCTTC. The full variable domain, its missing parts supplied by reference TRBV9 and TRBJ1-2, is DSGVTQTPKHLITATGQRVTLRCSPRSGDLSVYWYQQSLDQGLQFLIQYYNGEERAKGNILERFSAQQFPDLHSELNLSSLELGDSALYFCASSAPDRYNGYTFGSGTRLTVV.

The V call is TRBV28, the J call TRBJ2-5, with 9 positions matching TRBD2. The J call may be incorrect, as the DNA end agrees better with TRBJ2-7. In germline, CDR1 is MDHEN, CDR2 SYDVKM. CDR3 size: 16 residues. DNA of the CDR3: TGTGCCAGCAGTTTACTTAGCGGGGGAAGCTCCTACGAGCAGTACTTC. Its translation is CASSLLSGGSSYEQYF.

This clone was seen only once. The rearrangement links TRBV6-6 to TRBJ1-5; tentative D call: TRBD1 (5 bases). In germline, CDR1 is MNHNY, CDR2 SVGAGI (reference sequence). The CDR3 consists of 15 residues. V was trimmed by 2 bases and J by 1 base, leaving 9 bases between them. CDR3 region: CASSYGAESNQPQHF. In DNA form, the CDR3 reads TGTGCCAGCAGTTACGGGGCTGAGAGCAATCAGCCCCAGCATTTT.

The rearrangement uses TRBV30 and TRBJ2-7; 7 bases line up with TRBD2. Per the germline V gene, CDR1 is GTSNPN and CDR2 is SVGIG (reference sequence). The CDR3 extends over 14 amino acids. Trimming cost V 0 bases and J 1 base; bases outside gene matches: 3. Here the CDR3 DNA reads TGTGCCTGGAGTGTTATGGGGGGGTCCTACGAGCAGTACTTC. Amino acids: CAWSVMGGSYEQYF. The entire variable domain, with the rest obtained from reference TRBV30 and TRBJ2-7, is as follows: SQTIHQWPATLVQPVGSPLSLECTVEGTSNPNLYWYRQAAGRGLQLLFYSVGIGQISSEVPQNLSASRPQDRQFILSSKKLLLSDSGFYLCAWSVMGGSYEQYFGPGTRLTVT.

The chain joins TRBV27 to TRBJ1-6; D is perhaps TRBD1 (5 bases). CDR1 is MNHEY, CDR2 SMNVEV, per germline (reference sequence). CDR3 length: 15 residues. Trimming took 5 bases from V and 9 from J, leaving 17 bases between them. Written as DNA, the CDR3 is TGTGCCAGCAGTCGCTCAGGGTTTCGGGGTTCACCCCTCCACTTT. Translated, it gives CASSRSGFRGSPLHF.

The V and J genes are TRBV2 and TRBJ2-1; D is possibly TRBD2 (6 bases). Per the germline V gene, CDR1 is SNHLY and CDR2 is FYNNEI. The CDR3 length is 15 residues. Deletions cut 2 bases from V and 4 bases from J, with 12 bases between. The CDR3 coding sequence is TGTGCCAGCAGTGAATGGCGGGGAGCATACAATGAGCAGTTCTTC. It translates to CASSEWRGAYNEQFF.